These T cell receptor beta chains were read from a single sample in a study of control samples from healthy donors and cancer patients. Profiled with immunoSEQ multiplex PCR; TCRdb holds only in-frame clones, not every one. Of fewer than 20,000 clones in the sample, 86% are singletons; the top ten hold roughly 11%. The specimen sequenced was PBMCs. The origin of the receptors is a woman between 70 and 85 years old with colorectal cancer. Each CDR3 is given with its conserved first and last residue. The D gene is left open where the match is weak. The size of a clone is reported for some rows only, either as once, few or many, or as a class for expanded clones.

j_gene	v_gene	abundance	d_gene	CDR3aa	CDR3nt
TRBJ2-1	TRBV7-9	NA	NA	CASSLSKGGPYNEQFF	TGTGCCAGCAGCTTATCAAAGGGGGGGCCCTACAATGAGCAGTTCTTC
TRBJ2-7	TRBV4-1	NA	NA	CASSQAAGLSYEQYF	TGCGCCAGCAGCCAAGCGGCAGGCCTAAGCTACGAGCAGTACTTC
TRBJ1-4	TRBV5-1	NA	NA	CASSLTGNWNEKLFF	TGCGCCAGCAGCTTGACGGGAAATTGGAATGAAAAACTGTTTTTT
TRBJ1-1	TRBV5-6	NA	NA	CASSLGGFTEAFF	TGTGCCAGCAGCTTGGGGGGCTTCACTGAAGCTTTCTTT
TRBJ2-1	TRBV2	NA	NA	CASSLDLSSYNEQFF	TGTGCCAGCAGCCTAGACCTTAGCTCCTACAATGAGCAGTTCTTC
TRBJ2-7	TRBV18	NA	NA	CASSPPGFLMGGLYEQYF	TGTGCCAGCTCACCACCGGGGTTCCTAATGGGGGGGCTCTACGAGCAGTACTTC
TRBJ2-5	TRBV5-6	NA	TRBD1	CASSWGQGAFETQYF	TGTGCCAGCAGTTGGGGACAGGGGGCATTTGAGACCCAGTACTTC
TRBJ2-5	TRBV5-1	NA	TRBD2	CASSPLGLAEQETQYF	TGCGCCAGCAGCCCCCTGGGACTAGCGGAGCAAGAGACCCAGTACTTC
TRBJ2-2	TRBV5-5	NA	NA	CASSLEDSRADTGELFF	TGTGCCAGCAGCTTGGAGGACTCCCGGGCGGACACCGGGGAGCTGTTTTTT
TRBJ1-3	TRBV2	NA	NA	CASGISRAAFDSGYTIYF	TGTGCCAGCGGGATATCGAGGGCAGCGTTCGACTCTGGCTACACCATATATTTT
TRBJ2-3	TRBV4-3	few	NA	CASSSAGHFTDTQYF	TGCGCCTCCTCCTCCGCGGGACACTTCACAGATACGCAGTATTTT
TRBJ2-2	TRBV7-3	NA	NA	CASSLRQGDTGELFF	TGTGCCAGCAGCTTAAGGCAGGGTGACACCGGGGAGCTGTTTTTT
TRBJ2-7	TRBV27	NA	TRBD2	CASSPLGLAGGPSSYEQYF	TGTGCCAGCAGTCCCCTGGGACTAGCGGGAGGGCCGAGCTCCTACGAGCAGTACTTC
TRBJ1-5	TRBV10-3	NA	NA	CAISDHQGNGQPQHF	TGTGCCATCAGTGACCACCAGGGGAATGGACAGCCCCAGCATTTT
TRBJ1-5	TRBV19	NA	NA	CATLPWGSNQPQHF	TGTGCCACCCTCCCCTGGGGTAGCAATCAGCCCCAGCATTTT
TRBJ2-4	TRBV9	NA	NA	CASSPGLAKNIQYF	TGTGCCAGCAGCCCCGGGCTAGCCAAAAACATTCAGTACTTC
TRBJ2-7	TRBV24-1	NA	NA	CATCLAAPHYEQYF	TGTGCCACCTGCCTGGCGGCACCGCACTACGAGCAGTACTTC
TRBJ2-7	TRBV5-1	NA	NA	CASSSPGERTYEQYF	TGCGCCAGCAGCTCCCCAGGGGAAAGGACCTACGAGCAGTACTTC
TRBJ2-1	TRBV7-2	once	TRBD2	CASSPGTSGFNEQFF	TGTGCCAGCAGCCCCGGGACTAGCGGATTCAATGAGCAGTTCTTC
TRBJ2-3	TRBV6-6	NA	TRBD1	CASSLRGIDTQYF	TGTGCCAGCAGTCTCAGGGGGATAGATACGCAGTATTTT
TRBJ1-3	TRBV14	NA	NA	CASSPLGPPSGNTIYF	TGTGCCAGCAGCCCCCTGGGACCCCCCTCTGGAAACACCATATATTTT
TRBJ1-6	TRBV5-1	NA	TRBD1	CASSLDPGGSNSPLHF	TGCGCCAGCAGCTTGGATCCAGGGGGCTCGAATTCACCCCTCCACTTT
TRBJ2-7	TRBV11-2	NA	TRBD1	CASSPDRQSYEQYF	TGTGCCAGCAGCCCGGACAGGCAATCCTACGAGCAGTACTTC
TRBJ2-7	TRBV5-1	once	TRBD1	CASTLPGQGAKEQYF	TGCGCCAGCACCCTACCGGGACAGGGGGCTAAAGAGCAGTACTTC
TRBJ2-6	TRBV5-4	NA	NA	CASSLEAWGFGANVLTF	TGTGCCAGCAGCTTGGAGGCTTGGGGGTTTGGGGCCAACGTCCTGACTTTC
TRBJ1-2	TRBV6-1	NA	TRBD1	CASSEEGQVPGYTF	TGTGCCAGCAGTGAAGAGGGACAGGTTCCGGGCTACACCTTC
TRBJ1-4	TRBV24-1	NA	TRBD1	CATSNGRGHVSGNEKLFF	TGTGCCACCAGTAACGGCAGGGGGCATGTATCTGGTAATGAAAAACTGTTTTTT
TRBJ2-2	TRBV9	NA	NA	CASSYYRATGELFF	TGTGCCAGCAGCTACTACAGGGCCACCGGGGAGCTGTTTTTT
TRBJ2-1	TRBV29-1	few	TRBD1	CSTGTGGYNEQFF	TGCAGCACCGGGACAGGGGGGTACAATGAGCAGTTCTTC
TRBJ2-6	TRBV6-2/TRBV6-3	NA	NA	CASSHPDSGANVLTF	TGTGCCAGCAGTCACCCGGACTCTGGGGCCAACGTCCTGACTTTC
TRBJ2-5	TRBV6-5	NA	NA	CASSYYSGETQYF	TGTGCCAGCAGTTACTACTCAGGGGAGACCCAGTACTTC
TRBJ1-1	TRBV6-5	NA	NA	CASGSQFLLNTEAFF	TGTGCCAGCGGCTCCCAGTTCCTCCTGAACACTGAAGCTTTCTTT
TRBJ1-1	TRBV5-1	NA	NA	CASSPTGHMNTEAFF	TGCGCCAGCAGCCCGACGGGACACATGAACACTGAAGCTTTCTTT
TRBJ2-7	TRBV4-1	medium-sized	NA	CASRREGAYEQYF	TGCGCCAGCCGGCGGGAAGGGGCGTACGAGCAGTACTTC
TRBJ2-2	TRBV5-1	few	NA	CASSLGGAGELFF	TGCGCCAGCAGCTTGGGGGGCGCCGGGGAGCTGTTTTTT
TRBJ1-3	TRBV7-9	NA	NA	CASSPGGGNTIYF	TGTGCCAGCAGCCCGGGGGGGGGAAACACCATATATTTT
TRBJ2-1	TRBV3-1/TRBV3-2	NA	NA	CASSPGWGSKVFVEQFF	TGTGCCAGCAGCCCGGGATGGGGCTCCAAAGTTTTTGTTGAGCAGTTCTTC
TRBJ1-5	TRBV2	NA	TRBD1	CASRKGAGSNQPQHF	TGTGCCAGCAGAAAGGGGGCAGGTAGCAATCAGCCCCAGCATTTT
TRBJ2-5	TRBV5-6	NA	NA	CASSLAETQYF	TGTGCCAGCAGCTTGGCGGAGACCCAGTACTTC
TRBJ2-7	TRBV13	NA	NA	CASSLAYEQYF	TGCGCCAGCAGCTTAGCCTACGAGCAGTACTTC